This T cell receptor (beta chain) is from a study of blood T cell repertoires in COVID-19. Turning to the study itself: Whether acute or convalescent, the COVID-19 samples came from the United States, Italy and Spain. PBMCs, B-cell-depleted T cells, or T cells provided the cDNA or gDNA that made up the material.

This clone came up once. V lost 4 bases to trimming and J lost 3 bases; unmatched junction nucleotides: 9. Germline V gives CDR1 GTSNPN, CDR2 SVGIG (reference sequence). This CDR3 spans 15 amino acids. Libraries were prepared by immunoSEQ multiplex PCR; TCRdb keeps only in-frame clonotypes and omits some of them. The data hold some 100,000 clones, with 70% to 90% observed a single time. This sequence originates from a woman aged 55-70 years with acute or convalescent COVID-19. The sequenced sample was peripheral blood. The chain uses TRBV30 and TRBJ2-1, with 7 bases identical to TRBD2. The CDR3 loop is CAWTPAPSGYNEQFF. In DNA, the CDR3 is TGTGCCTGGACGCCAGCGCCTAGCGGCTACAATGAGCAGTTCTTC.